One sample yielded the 9 T cell receptor beta chains listed below, sequenced in a study of identical twins. Via MiXCR, TCRdb re-called the 5' RACE reads, giving one row per CDR3 protein. The data contain fewer than 900,000 distinct CDR3 sequences, 18% of them singletons. The data were also submitted as part of a second study, on T cells expressing NK-cell markers.

The sequenced sample was PBMCs. The receptors were sampled from a woman under 30 in good health.

The sample holds a few counts of this clonotype. The chain's CDR3 is CASSGGTYNEQFF. CDR3 sequence (DNA): TGTGCCAGCAGCGGCGGGACGTACAATGAGCAGTTCTTC. The V call is TRBV7-8, the J call TRBJ2-1; TRBD2 is a possible D gene (6 bases). Germline CDR1 SGHVS, CDR2 FQNEAQ. This CDR3 comprises 13 residues. With 5 bases removed from V and 4 bases from J, the gap between germline ends came to 9 bases.

This chain uses TRBV6-5 with TRBJ1-2; D not resolved. The CDR3 runs 15 residues. Looked up from germline, CDR1 is MNHEY and CDR2 is SVGAGI. The V and J ends lost 0 bases and 6 bases respectively, with 14 bases between them. CDR3 sequence (DNA): TGTGCCAGCAGTTACTCAGAGGAGGCCCCGGATGGCTACACCTTC. Amino acids: CASSYSEEAPDGYTF.

The chain couples TRBV29-1 to TRBJ2-2; 7 nucleotides line up with TRBD2. Germline V gene data show CDR1 as SQVTM and CDR2 as ANQGSEA. The ends lost 3 bases at V and 7 bases at J; junction bases unmatched: 20. The CDR3 covers 18 residues. CDR3 nucleotide sequence: TGCAGCGTTGAGGGTTCGGGTCTAGCGGCCGCCTGGGGCGGGGAGCTGTTTTTT. It yields the protein CSVEGSGLAAAWGGELFF.

This chain links TRBV5-1 with TRBJ2-7; the match to TRBD2 covers 8 bases. There are 15 residues in the CDR3. The junction had 5 bases not matched to a gene; V was cut back by 0 bases and J by 3 bases. Germline CDR1 is SGHRS and CDR2 is YFSETQ. CDR3 residues: CASSLGSGAFYEQYF. Here the CDR3 DNA reads TGCGCCAGCAGCTTGGGTAGCGGGGCATTCTACGAGCAGTACTTC.

The sample holds a few counts of this clonotype. The chain employs TRBV20-1 and TRBJ1-5; D uncertain. The CDR3 is 13 amino acids. Germline loops: CDR1 DFQATT, CDR2 SNEGSKA (reference sequence). The V end was cut by 3 bases, the J end by 6 bases, with 12 bases between. Here the CDR3 reads CSASGSGPQPQHF. In nucleotides, the CDR3 is TGCAGTGCTAGTGGCTCAGGCCCTCAGCCCCAGCATTTT.

The chain has TRBV7-8 and TRBJ2-1; D call uncertain. Trimming removed 1 base at V and 8 bases at J, with 6 bases between. The CDR3 extends over 12 amino acids. Germline assignment: CDR1 SGHVS and CDR2 FQNEAQ. CDR3 nucleotide sequence: TGTGCCAGCAGCTTAGATTATGATGAGCAGTTCTTC. This gives the protein CASSLDYDEQFF.

A few counts support this clonotype. This chain connects TRBV7-2 to TRBJ1-1; D unresolved. V was shortened by 6 bases and J by 1 base, with 12 bases between the two germline ends. The CDR3 contains 14 residues. Germline V CDR1 and CDR2: SGHTA, FQGNSA. The CDR3 DNA follows: TGTGCCAGCAGGCTGGACCCCCGGAACACTGAAGCTTTCTTT. This translates into CASRLDPRNTEAFF.

This clonotype turned up a few times. The chain links TRBV18 to TRBJ1-2; the D gene is possibly TRBD1 (5 bases). V lost 8 bases and J lost 1, with 11 bases in between. From germline, CDR1 is KGHSH and CDR2 LQKENI. There are 13 residues in the CDR3. The CDR3 loop reads CASGDSVNYGYTF. The CDR3 region has the DNA TGTGCCAGCGGCGACAGCGTTAACTATGGCTACACCTTC.

This rearrangement joins TRBV7-9 to TRBJ2-7; TRBD2 aligns across 10 bases. The CDR3 has 17 residues. V lost 5 bases and J lost 0; bases outside the gene matches: 10. CDR1 and CDR2 (germline): SEHNR, FQNEAQ (reference sequence). The DNA for the CDR3 is TGTGCCAGCAGCCTGGTAGCGGGAGGACTCCTCTCCTACGAGCAGTACTTC. Encoded protein: CASSLVAGGLLSYEQYF.